This T cell receptor (beta chain) originates from a study of T cell responses to AZD1222 COVID-19 vaccine. Study-wide points: White British people made up most donors, females outnumbered males, and clonal diversity was possibly underestimated. At 160-218 and 743-854, vaccine-associated CD4 TCRs were dominant, and they spanned spike. AZD1222 recipients seropositive at baseline numbered only 5 to 7.

Comment on this clone: Its target is not known.

Sequencing used immunoSEQ multiplex PCR; TCRdb keeps in-frame clones, though not all of them. The sample lists tens of thousands of clones; more than 75% were seen once. The CDR3 has 15 residues. The V and J ends lost 0 bases and 3 bases respectively, with 11 bases between them. Germline-derived CDR1 and CDR2 are KGHSH and LQKENI. The sample consisted of peripheral blood, taken on day 0 of MenACWY control vaccination. This rearrangement joins TRBV18 to TRBJ1-1; D is uncertain. This sequence originates from an adult in good health. The CDR3 DNA is TGTGCCAGCTCACCACCGGTGGGGATCGACACTGAAGCTTTCTTT. As protein: CASSPPVGIDTEAFF.